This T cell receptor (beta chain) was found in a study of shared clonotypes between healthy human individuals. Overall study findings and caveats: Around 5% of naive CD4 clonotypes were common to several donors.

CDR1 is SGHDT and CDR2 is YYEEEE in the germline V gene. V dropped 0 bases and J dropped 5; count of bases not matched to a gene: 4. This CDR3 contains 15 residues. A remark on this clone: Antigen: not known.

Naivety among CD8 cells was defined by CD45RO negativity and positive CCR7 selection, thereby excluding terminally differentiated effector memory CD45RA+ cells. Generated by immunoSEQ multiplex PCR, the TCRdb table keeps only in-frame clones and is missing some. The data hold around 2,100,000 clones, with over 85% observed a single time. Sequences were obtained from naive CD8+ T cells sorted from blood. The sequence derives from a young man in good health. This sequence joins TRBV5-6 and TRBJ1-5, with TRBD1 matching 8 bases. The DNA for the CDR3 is TGTGCCAGCAGCTTGGCCCAGGGGGCGGATCAGCCCCAGCATTTT. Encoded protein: CASSLAQGADQPQHF.